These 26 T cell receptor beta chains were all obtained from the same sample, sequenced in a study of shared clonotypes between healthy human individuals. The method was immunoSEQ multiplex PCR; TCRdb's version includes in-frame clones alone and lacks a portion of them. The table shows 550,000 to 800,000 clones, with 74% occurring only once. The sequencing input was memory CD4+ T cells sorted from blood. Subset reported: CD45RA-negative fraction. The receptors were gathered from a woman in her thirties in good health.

This CDR3 reads CASSLPGLAGEDTQYF. CDR3 coding DNA: TGTGCCAGCAGTCTACCGGGACTAGCGGGAGAAGATACGCAGTATTTT. The gene calls are TRBV28 and TRBJ2-3; 14 nucleotides line up with TRBD2. The CDR3 spans 16 residues. Per the germline V gene, CDR1 is MDHEN and CDR2 is SYDVKM. V shed 5 bases and J 5 bases; nucleotides not matched to a gene: 6. The whole variable domain, remainder taken from reference TRBV28 and TRBJ2-3, is DVKVTQSSRYLVKRTGEKVFLECVQDMDHENMFWYRQDPGLGLRLIYFSYDVKMKEKGDIPEGYSVSREKKERFSLILESASTNQTSMYLCASSLPGLAGEDTQYFGPGTRLTVL.

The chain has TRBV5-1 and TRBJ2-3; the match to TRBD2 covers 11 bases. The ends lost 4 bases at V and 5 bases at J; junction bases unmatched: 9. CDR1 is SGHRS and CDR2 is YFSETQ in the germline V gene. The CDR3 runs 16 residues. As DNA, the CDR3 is TGCGCCAGCAGCGGCGGGCTAGCGGGAGGAAGAGATACGCAGTATTTT. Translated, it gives CASSGGLAGGRDTQYF.

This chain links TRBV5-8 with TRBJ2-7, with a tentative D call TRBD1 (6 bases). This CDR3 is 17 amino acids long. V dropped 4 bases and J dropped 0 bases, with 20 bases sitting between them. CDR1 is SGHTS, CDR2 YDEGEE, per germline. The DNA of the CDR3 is TGTGCCAGCAGCAGCCGACGAACACGGACAGACTCCTACGAGCAGTACTTC. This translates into CASSSRRTRTDSYEQYF.

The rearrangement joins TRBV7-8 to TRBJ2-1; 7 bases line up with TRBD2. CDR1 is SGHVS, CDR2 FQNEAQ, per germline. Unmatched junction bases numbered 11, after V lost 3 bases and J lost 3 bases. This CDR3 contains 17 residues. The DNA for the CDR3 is TGTGCCAGCAGCTTTTGGCGACTAGCCCTGCTCTACAATGAGCAGTTCTTC. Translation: CASSFWRLALLYNEQFF.

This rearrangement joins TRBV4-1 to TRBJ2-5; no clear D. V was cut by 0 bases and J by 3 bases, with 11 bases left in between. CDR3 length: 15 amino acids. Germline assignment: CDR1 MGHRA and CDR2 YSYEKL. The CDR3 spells CASSQDGWLKETQYF. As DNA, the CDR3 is TGCGCCAGCAGCCAAGATGGTTGGCTAAAAGAGACCCAGTACTTC.

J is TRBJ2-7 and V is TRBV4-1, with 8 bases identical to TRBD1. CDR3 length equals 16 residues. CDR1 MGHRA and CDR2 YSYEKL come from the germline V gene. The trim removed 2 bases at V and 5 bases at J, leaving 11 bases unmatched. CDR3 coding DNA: TGCGCCAGCAGCCAAACCTCCTGGACAGGGAATAACGAGCAGTACTTC. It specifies CASSQTSWTGNNEQYF.

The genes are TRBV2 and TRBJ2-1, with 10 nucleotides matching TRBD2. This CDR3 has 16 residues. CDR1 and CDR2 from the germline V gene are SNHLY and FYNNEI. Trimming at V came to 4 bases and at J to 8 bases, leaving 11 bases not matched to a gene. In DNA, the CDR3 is TGTGCCAGCAGTGGTGGGAGAAGCGGGAGGGCCTATGAGCAGTTCTTC. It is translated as CASSGGRSGRAYEQFF.

The CDR3 DNA reads as TGTGCTAGTGGCCTGGTGCTAGCGGGAGGGCCCAATGAGCAGTTCTTC. This codes for CASGLVLAGGPNEQFF. This sequence joins TRBV12-5 and TRBJ2-1, with TRBD2 matching over 12 bases. CDR1 and CDR2 from the germline V gene are LGHNT and FRNRAP. The CDR3 totals 16 residues. Trimming took 6 bases from V and 6 from J; bases not matched to a gene: 9.

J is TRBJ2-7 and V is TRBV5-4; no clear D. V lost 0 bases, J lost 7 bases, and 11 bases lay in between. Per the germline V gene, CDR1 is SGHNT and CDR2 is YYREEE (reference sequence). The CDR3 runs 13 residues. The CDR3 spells CASSLAAITEQYF. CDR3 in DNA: TGTGCCAGCAGCTTGGCGGCAATCACAGAGCAGTACTTC.

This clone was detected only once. CDR3 amino acids: CASRRTADFSYEQYF. The CDR3 DNA sequence: TGTGCCAGCAGGCGGACAGCTGATTTTTCCTACGAGCAGTACTTC. This chain links TRBV27 with TRBJ2-7; maybe TRBD1 (6 bases). Germline lookup yields CDR1 MNHEY and CDR2 SMNVEV (reference sequence). This CDR3 region has 15 residues. V lost 6 bases and J 1 base, leaving 16 bases between the germline ends.

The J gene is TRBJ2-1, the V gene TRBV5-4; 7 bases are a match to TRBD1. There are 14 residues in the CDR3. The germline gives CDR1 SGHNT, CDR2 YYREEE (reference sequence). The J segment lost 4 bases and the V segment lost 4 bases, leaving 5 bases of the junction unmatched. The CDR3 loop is CASSPMTGYNEQFF. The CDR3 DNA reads TGTGCCAGCAGCCCGATGACAGGGTACAATGAGCAGTTCTTC.

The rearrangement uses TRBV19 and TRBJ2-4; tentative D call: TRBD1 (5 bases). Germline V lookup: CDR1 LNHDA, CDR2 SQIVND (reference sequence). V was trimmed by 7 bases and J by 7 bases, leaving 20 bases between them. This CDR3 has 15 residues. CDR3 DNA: TGTGCCAGTACCCAAGGGGATCAGGGTCGGAACATTCAGTACTTC. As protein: CASTQGDQGRNIQYF.

CDR3 loop: CASSILLAGGEEQFF. The CDR3 DNA reads as TGTGCCAGTAGTATATTACTAGCGGGAGGTGAAGAGCAGTTCTTC. The chain recombines TRBV19 with TRBJ2-1; 12 bases are shared with TRBD2. This CDR3 is built from 15 residues. The V and J ends lost 2 bases and 10 bases, in that order; junction bases with no gene match: 6. Germline V gene lookup returns CDR1 LNHDA and CDR2 SQIVND (reference sequence).

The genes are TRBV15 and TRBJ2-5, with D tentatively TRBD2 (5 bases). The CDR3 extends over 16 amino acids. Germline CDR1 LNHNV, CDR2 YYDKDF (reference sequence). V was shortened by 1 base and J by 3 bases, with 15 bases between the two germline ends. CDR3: CATSRADPYGEETQYF. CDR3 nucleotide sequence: TGTGCCACCAGCAGAGCCGATCCATACGGGGAAGAGACCCAGTACTTC.

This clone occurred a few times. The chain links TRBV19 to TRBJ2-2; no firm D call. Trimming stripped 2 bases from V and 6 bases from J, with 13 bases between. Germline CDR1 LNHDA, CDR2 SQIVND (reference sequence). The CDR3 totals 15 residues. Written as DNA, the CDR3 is TGTGCCAGTAGTATATTAGGAAGTGTCGCCGGGGAGCTGTTTTTT. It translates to CASSILGSVAGELFF.

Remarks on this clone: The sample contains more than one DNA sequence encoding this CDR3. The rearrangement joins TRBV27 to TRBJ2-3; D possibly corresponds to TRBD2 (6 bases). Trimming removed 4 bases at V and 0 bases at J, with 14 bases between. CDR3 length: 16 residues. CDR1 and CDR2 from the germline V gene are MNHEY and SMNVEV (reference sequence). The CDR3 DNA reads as TGTGCCAGCAGTTCGCGACGGGACTCTAGCACAGATACGCAGTATTTT. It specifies CASSSRRDSSTDTQYF.

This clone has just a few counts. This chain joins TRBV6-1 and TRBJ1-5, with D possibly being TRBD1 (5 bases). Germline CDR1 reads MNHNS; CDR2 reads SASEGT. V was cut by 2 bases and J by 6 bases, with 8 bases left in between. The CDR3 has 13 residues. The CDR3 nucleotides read TGTGCCAGCAGTGAAAGGCAGGGTCAGCCCCAGCATTTT. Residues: CASSERQGQPQHF.

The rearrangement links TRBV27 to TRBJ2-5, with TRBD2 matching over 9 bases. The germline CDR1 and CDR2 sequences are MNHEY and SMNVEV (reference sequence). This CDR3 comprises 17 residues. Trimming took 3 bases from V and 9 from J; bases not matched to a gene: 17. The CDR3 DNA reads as TGTGCCAGCAGTTTGGGAGGGCTAGCGGGGCACAAGAGACCCCAGTACTTC. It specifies CASSLGGLAGHKRPQYF.

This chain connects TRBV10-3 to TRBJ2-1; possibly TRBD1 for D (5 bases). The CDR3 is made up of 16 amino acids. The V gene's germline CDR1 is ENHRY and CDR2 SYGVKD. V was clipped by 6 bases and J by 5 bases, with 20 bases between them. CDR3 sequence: CAIRRTGPRTNNEQFF. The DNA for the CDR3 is TGTGCCATCAGACGAACCGGGCCAAGGACAAACAATGAGCAGTTCTTC.

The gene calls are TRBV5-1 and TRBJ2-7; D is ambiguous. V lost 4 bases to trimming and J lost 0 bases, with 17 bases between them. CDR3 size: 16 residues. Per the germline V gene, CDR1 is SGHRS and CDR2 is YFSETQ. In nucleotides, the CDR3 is TGCGCCAGCAGCCCCGAAGGGTCGTCAAGCTCCTACGAGCAGTACTTC. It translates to CASSPEGSSSSYEQYF.

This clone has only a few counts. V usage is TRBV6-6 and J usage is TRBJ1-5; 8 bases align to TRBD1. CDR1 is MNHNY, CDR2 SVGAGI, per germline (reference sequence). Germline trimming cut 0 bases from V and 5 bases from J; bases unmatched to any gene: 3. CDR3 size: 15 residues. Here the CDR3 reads CASSYSQGGYQPQHF. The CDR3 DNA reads TGTGCCAGCAGTTACTCACAGGGGGGATATCAGCCCCAGCATTTT.

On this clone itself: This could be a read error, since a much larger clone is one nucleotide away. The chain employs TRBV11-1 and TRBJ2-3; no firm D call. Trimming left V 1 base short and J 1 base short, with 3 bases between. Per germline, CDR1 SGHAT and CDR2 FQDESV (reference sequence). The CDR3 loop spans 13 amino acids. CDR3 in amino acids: CASSLERTDTQYF. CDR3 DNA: TGTGCCAGCAGCTTAGAACGCACAGATACGCAGTATTTT.

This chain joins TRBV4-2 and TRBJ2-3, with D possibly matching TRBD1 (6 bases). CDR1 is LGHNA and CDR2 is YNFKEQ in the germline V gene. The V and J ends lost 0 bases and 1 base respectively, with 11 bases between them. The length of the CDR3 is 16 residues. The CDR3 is CASSQEVQGRTDTQYF. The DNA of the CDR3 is TGTGCCAGCAGCCAAGAGGTACAGGGCCGCACAGATACGCAGTATTTT.

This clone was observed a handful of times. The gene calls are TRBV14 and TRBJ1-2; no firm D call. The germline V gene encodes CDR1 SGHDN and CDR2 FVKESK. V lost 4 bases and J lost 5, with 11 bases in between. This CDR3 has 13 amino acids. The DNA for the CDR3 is TGTGCCAGCAGCCGAAATGGGATATATGGCTACACCTTC. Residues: CASSRNGIYGYTF.

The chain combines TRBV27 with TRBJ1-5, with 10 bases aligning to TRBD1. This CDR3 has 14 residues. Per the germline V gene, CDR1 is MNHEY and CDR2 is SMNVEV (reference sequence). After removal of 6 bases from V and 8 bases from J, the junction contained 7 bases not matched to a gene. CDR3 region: CASRTGGPGKPQHF. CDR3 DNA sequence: TGTGCCAGCAGGACAGGGGGCCCGGGGAAGCCCCAGCATTTT.

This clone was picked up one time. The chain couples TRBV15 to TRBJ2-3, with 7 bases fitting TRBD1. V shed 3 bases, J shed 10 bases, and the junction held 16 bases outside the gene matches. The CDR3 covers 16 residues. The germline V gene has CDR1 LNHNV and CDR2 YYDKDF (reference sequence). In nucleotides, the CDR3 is TGTGCCACCAGCAGGGCCGGACAGGCAAGTGGTTTTGCGCAGTATTTT. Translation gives CATSRAGQASGFAQYF.